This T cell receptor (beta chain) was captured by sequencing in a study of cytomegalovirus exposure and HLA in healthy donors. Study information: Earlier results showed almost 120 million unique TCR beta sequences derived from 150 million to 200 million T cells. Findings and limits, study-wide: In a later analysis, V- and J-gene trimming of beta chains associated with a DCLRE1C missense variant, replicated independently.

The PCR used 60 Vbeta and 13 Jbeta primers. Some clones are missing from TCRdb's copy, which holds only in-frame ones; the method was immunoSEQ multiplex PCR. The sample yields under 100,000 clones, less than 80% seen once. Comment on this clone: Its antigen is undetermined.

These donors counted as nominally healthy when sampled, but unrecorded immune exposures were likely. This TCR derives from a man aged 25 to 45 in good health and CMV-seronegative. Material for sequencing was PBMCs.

The DNA of the CDR3 is TGTGCCAGCAGCTCGTGGGGTCAGGGCGAGCAGTACTTC. This encodes CASSSWGQGEQYF. V usage is TRBV5-4 and J usage is TRBJ2-5, with D possibly TRBD1 on 5 matching bases. The J call may be incorrect, as the DNA end agrees better with TRBJ2-7. Germline values: CDR1 SGHNT, CDR2 YYREEE (reference sequence). The CDR3 sequence is 13 residues long.